This T cell receptor beta chain was captured by sequencing in a study of T cell changes during pregnancy in multiple sclerosis. Unmatched junction bases numbered 6, after V lost 6 bases and J lost 5 bases. Germline CDR1 SGHNT, CDR2 YYREEE (reference sequence). The CDR3 totals 14 residues. Some clones are missing from TCRdb's copy, which holds only in-frame ones; the method was immunoSEQ multiplex PCR. The sample includes tens of thousands of clones, about nine tenths of them seen just once. Sequenced here: peripheral blood, sampled after pregnancy. The clonotype originates from a female donor in good health, enrolled as a control in a pregnancy study. The chain joins TRBV5-4 to TRBJ2-1; 9 bases agree with TRBD2. CDR3 nucleotides: TGTGCCAGCACCCTGACTAGCGGCGACAATGAGCAGTTCTTC. It is translated as CASTLTSGDNEQFF.